This TCR beta chain was found in a study of T cell responses to AZD1222 COVID-19 vaccine. Germline V gives CDR1 MNHEY, CDR2 SVGAGI. Trimming removed 1 base at V and 1 base at J, with 10 bases between. The CDR3 has 15 residues. Broader study findings: The reported proportion of spike-specific TCRs targeting unmutated variant regions was nearly half.

The assay was immunoSEQ multiplex PCR, and TCRdb's table has in-frame clones only and misses some. The table lists 150,000 to 200,000 clones, around 89% of them singletons, with approximately 7.2% in the top ten. A note on this clone: Its matching antigen is unknown.

The clonotype originates from an adult in good health. Sequencing was performed on peripheral blood, taken on day 0 of AZD1222 vaccination. The rearrangement joins TRBV6-5 to TRBJ1-1, with D possibly being TRBD1 (6 bases). The CDR3 coding sequence is TGTGCCAGCAGTTACTTGACAGGTGGGAACACTGAAGCTTTCTTT. It codes for CASSYLTGGNTEAFF.